This T cell receptor (beta chain) was identified in a study of memory CD8 T cells in hepatitis C reinfection. From germline, CDR1 is MGHRA and CDR2 YSYEKL. This CDR3 contains 15 residues. Between the trimmed V and J ends, which lost 0 bases and 4 bases, there was a span of 12 bases. Assay: immunoSEQ multiplex PCR; the TCRdb copy retains only in-frame clones and omits some. The sample yields 35,000 to 55,000 clones, over 75% seen once. Time point here: peak reinfection, 3 to 8 weeks after reinfection detection. Sorted cells were sequenced directly ex vivo without any in vitro expansion. The gene calls are TRBV4-1 and TRBJ1-2; unclear D gene. Sequenced input: naive CD8+ T cells sorted from blood. The clonotype comes from a man aged 18 to 35 with hepatitis C virus infection. CDR3 loop: CASSQDQEGGYGYTF. In nucleotides, the CDR3 is TGCGCCAGCAGCCAAGATCAGGAGGGTGGCTATGGCTACACCTTC.